This TCR beta chain was identified in a study of vaccination effects on CD4 cells after COVID-19. Comments on this clone: What it binds is unknown.

V was cut by 2 bases and J by 4 bases, with 9 bases left in between. The CDR3 loop spans 13 amino acids. Germline CDR1 LGHDT, CDR2 YNNKEL (reference sequence). CD4+ T cell isolation took place after approximately 11 days of culture. Sequencing used immunoSEQ multiplex PCR; TCRdb keeps in-frame clones, though not all of them. The repertoire has around 40,000 clones, 68% of them found once; the top ten carry 4% to 4.5%. This TCR derives from a human donor who received a COVID-19 vaccine. The sample here was CD4+ T cells from PBMCs cultured without peptide, taken before COVID-19 vaccination. This sequence joins TRBV3-1 (or the pseudogene TRBV3-2) and TRBJ2-7, with a possible D match to TRBD2 (5 bases). CDR3 residues: CASSQRESYEQYF. CDR3 nucleotide sequence: TGTGCCAGCAGCCAAAGGGAGTCGTACGAGCAGTACTTC.